This TCR beta chain was profiled in a study of CD8 T cells in ankylosing spondylitis. General study points: Reportedly, disease-linked clones are significantly enriched in ankylosing spondylitis patients' matched synovial fluid. Ankylosing spondylitis blood appeared to carry a characteristic TCR beta motif of under ten highly homologous variants. Clones linked to disease, bearing a CD8+ phenotype, were relatively rare in peripheral blood.

A remark on this clonotype: What it binds is not known.

Construction of TCR beta libraries was performed using quantitative 5'-RACE with molecular barcodes. One entry per CDR3 protein results from TCRdb running MiXCR on the 5' RACE reads. The table lists roughly 100,000 distinct CDR3 sequences, about 24% of them singletons. The source material was synovial fluid, either unsorted or a sorted T cell fraction (not recorded which). The source of this sequence is a male donor with ankylosing spondylitis.

The CDR3 region is CASSPGLAGALETQYF. CDR3 coding DNA: TGTGCCAGCAGCCCCGGACTAGCGGGAGCGTTAGAGACCCAGTACTTC. J is TRBJ2-5 and V is TRBV11-2; 13 bases match TRBD2. Looked up from germline, CDR1 is SGHAT and CDR2 is FQNNGV. V gave up 5 bases and J gave up 4 bases; unmatched junction bases: 7. The CDR3 runs to 16 residues.